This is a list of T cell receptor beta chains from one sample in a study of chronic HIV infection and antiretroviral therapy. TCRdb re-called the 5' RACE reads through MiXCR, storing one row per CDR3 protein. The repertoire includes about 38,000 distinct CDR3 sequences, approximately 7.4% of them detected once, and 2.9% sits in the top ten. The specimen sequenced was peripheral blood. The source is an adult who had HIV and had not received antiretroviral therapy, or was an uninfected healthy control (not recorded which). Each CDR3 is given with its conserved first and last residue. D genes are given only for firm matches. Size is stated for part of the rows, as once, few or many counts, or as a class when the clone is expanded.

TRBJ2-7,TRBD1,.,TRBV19,TGTGCCAGTAATATTGCAGGGGGCGAGCAGTACTTC,CASNIAGGEQYF
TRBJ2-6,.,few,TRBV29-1,TGCAGCGTAGAGAGGGTTGGTGGGGCCAACGTCCTGACTTTC,CSVERVGGANVLTF
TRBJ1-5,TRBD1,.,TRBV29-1,TGCAGCGTTGCTATAACAGGGGATGCCAATCAGCCCCAGCATTTT,CSVAITGDANQPQHF
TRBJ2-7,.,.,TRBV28,TGTGCCTGCAGCCCCCTAGGGGGAGAATTCGAAGAGCAGTACTTC,CACSPLGGEFEEQYF
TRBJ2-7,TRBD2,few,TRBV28,TGTGCCAGCAGCCGCGGGGGAACCGCATCCTACGAGCAGTACTTC,CASSRGGTASYEQYF
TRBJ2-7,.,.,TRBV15,TGTGCCACCACCAAGGGGACGCAGCGTTACGAGCAGTACTTC,CATTKGTQRYEQYF
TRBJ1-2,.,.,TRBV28,TGTGCCAGCAGTCCAAAGGGGCTGCAGGTCCTTGGCTACACCTTC,CASSPKGLQVLGYTF
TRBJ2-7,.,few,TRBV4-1,TGCGCCAGCAGCCAAACCCGGGCCGCCGAGCAGTACTTC,CASSQTRAAEQYF
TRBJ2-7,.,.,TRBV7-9,TGTGCCAGCAGCCCGGGCTACGAGCAGTACTTC,CASSPGYEQYF
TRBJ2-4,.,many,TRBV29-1,TGCAGCGTGGGATCAGGGTCGGACATTCAGTACTTC,CSVGSGSDIQYF
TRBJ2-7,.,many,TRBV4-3,TGCGCCAGCAGCCAAGACTTGAGGGGACCCTCCTACGAGCAGTACTTC,CASSQDLRGPSYEQYF
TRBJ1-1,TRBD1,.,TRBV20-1,TGCAGTGCTCGAGGGGGCAGCATGAACACTGAAGCTTTCTTT,CSARGGSMNTEAFF
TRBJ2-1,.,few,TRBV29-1,TGCAGCGTTGATTCCGAGACTAGGGGAAATGAGCAGTTCTTC,CSVDSETRGNEQFF
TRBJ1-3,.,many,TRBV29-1,TGCAGCGTTTCCCCCTCGGGAGACACCATATATTTT,CSVSPSGDTIYF
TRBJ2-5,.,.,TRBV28,TGTGCCAGCAGTTCGGATAATCCAGGGCGAGAGACCCAGTACTTC,CASSSDNPGRETQYF
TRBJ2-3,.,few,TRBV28,TGTGCCAGCAGTTTGGTTAGTGGGGCCAGCACAGATACGCAGTATTTT,CASSLVSGASTDTQYF
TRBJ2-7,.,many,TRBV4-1,TGCGCCAGCAGCCGGGGACTCTTCTACGAGCAGTACTTC,CASSRGLFYEQYF
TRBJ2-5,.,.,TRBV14,TGTGCCAGCAGCCAATACGACGACAGGACCGAGACCCAGTACTTC,CASSQYDDRTETQYF
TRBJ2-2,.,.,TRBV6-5,TGTGCCAGCACCGAACAGAACACCGGGGAGCTGTTTTTT,CASTEQNTGELFF
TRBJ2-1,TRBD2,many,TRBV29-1,TGCAGCGTTGCGGAGCGGGAGATCTACAATGAGCAGTTCTTC,CSVAEREIYNEQFF
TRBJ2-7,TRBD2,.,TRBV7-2,TGTGCCAGCAGCGCCGGACTAGCATTTTACGAGCAGTACTTC,CASSAGLAFYEQYF
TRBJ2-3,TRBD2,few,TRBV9,TGTGCCAGCAGCGCTAACCCGGGACTAGCGGGTCGGACAGATACGCAGTATTTT,CASSANPGLAGRTDTQYF
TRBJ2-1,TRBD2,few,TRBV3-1,TGTGCCAGCAGCCAGGGACTAGCGGAGCAGTTCTTC,CASSQGLAEQFF
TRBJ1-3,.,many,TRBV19,TGTGCCAGTAGTATGGAACAATCTAGCTCTGGAAACACCATATATTTT,CASSMEQSSSGNTIYF
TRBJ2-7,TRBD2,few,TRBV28,TGTGCCAGCAGTACCTCTCCGGGACTAGCGGGAGCTAATTGGGACGAGCAGTACTTC,CASSTSPGLAGANWDEQYF
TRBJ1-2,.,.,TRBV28,TGTGCCAGCAGTACATCAGCGACGACCCCTCGGGGTTCCGGCTACACCTTC,CASSTSATTPRGSGYTF
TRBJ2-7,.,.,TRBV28,TGTGCCAGCAGATCCTCCACCTACGAGCAGTACTTC,CASRSSTYEQYF
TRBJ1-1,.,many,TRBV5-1,TGCGCCAGCAGCTTGGAACTGAACACTGAAGCTTTCTTT,CASSLELNTEAFF
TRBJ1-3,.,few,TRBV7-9,TGTGCCAGCACTACGGACAGTCGCTCTGGAAACACCATATATTTT,CASTTDSRSGNTIYF
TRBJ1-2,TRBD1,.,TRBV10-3,TGTGCCATCAGTGAGTCCCGGACAGGGGATGGCTACACCTTC,CAISESRTGDGYTF
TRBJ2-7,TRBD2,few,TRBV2,TGTGCCAGCAGTACAGCGGGAGGGGCTTTGGAGCAGTACTTC,CASSTAGGALEQYF
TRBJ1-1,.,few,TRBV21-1,TGTGCCAGCAGCAAGCGGGGCACTGAAGCTTTCTTT,CASSKRGTEAFF
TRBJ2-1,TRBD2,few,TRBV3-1,TGTGCCAGCGAAGGGACTAGCGGGAGGGACGAGCAGTTCTTC,CASEGTSGRDEQFF
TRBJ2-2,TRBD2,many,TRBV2,TGTGCCAGCGGCGGGCGGGAGGGCCTGAACACCGGGGAGCTGTTTTTT,CASGGREGLNTGELFF
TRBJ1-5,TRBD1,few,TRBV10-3,TGTGCCATCAGTGAGTCACCCGGGACAGGGGTGGGCAATCAGCCCCAGCATTTT,CAISESPGTGVGNQPQHF